Each of the 25 T cell receptor beta chains below was sequenced from the same sample in a study of blood T cells in healthy people across ages (dated by TCRdb to between 2015 and 2017). The receptor library was made with 5' RACE. TCRdb names Illumina HiSeq 2500 as the instrument used. A second PCR of about 6 to 12 cycles was run with a J-beta primer mix and a sample-barcoded 5' primer. Starting from the raw public reads, TCRdb applied fastp trimming at Q25, assembled clones with MiXCR and retained in-frame beta chains. Each entry is one CDR3 protein sequence, shown with its most common DNA and genes. The sample includes under 1,000,000 distinct CDR3 sequences, with roughly 35% observed a single time. 13% of the sample is held by the ten biggest clonotypes. The sample taken for sequencing was blood. These TCRs come from a man aged 18 to 29 in good health.

The count of this clonotype is one. A clone one base away is much larger, so this may be a read error. The J gene is TRBJ2-5, the V gene TRBV29-1, with 7 bases fitting TRBD2. The CDR3 loop spans 13 amino acids. CDR1 is SQVTM, CDR2 ANQGSEA, per germline. The junction had 16 bases not matched to a gene; V was cut back by 7 bases and J by 11 bases. The CDR3 loop reads CSDGLGVVDEQYF. The CDR3 bases are TGCAGCGACGGACTAGGAGTCGTGGATGAGCAGTACTTC.

This CDR3 reads CASSFDRASYEQFF. CDR3 nucleotides: TGCGCCAGCAGCTTCGACAGGGCATCCTACGAGCAGTTCTTC. The chain joins TRBV5-1 to TRBJ2-1; TRBD1 matches 7 bases. The V gene's germline CDR1 is SGHRS and CDR2 YFSETQ. J gave up 10 bases and V 2 bases, and 9 bases lay outside the gene matches. CDR3 length: 14 residues.

The chain links TRBV9 to TRBJ2-5; TRBD2 aligns across 10 bases. Germline trimming cut 0 bases from V and 11 bases from J; bases unmatched to any gene: 10. CDR1 is SGDLS and CDR2 is YYNGEE in the germline V gene. CDR3 size: 15 residues. The CDR3 DNA reads TGTGCCAGCAGCGTAGTAGCGGGGGGTTACAATGAGCAGTACTTC. It yields the protein CASSVVAGGYNEQYF.

Comments on this clonotype: At one end the junction does not follow the germline gene, possibly because of a read error. The V gene is TRBV28, the J gene TRBJ1-2; D gene ambiguous. The CDR3 runs to 12 residues. Germline V gene data show CDR1 as MDHEN and CDR2 as SYDVKM. CDR3 nucleotide sequence: TGTGCCAGCACCCGAAGCGGCTATGACTACACCTTC. Amino acid sequence: CASTRSGYDYTF.

In its sample, this clonotype was seen many times. The genes are TRBV4-1 and TRBJ2-2; D not certain. This CDR3 spans 18 amino acids. The germline gives CDR1 MGHRA, CDR2 YSYEKL. Trimming pared 1 base from V and 4 bases from J, leaving 19 bases between. In DNA, the CDR3 is TGCGCCAGCAGCCAAGTAGACATGGGATTTACGGGCACCGGGGAGCTGTTTTTT. This encodes CASSQVDMGFTGTGELFF.

This clonotype was recorded once. This may stem from a read error, because a much larger clone lies one nucleotide away. V is TRBV20-1 and J is TRBJ1-6; 11 bases are shared with TRBD1. The CDR3 has 15 residues. CDR1 and CDR2 from the germline V gene are DFQATT and SNEGSKA (reference sequence). V was pared by 3 bases and J by 18 bases, with 16 bases of the junction left unmatched. In nucleotides, the CDR3 is TGCAGTGCTAGTTATGGGACAGGGGGTAATTCACTCCCCCACTTT. This gives the protein CSASYGTGGNSLPHF.

The chain employs TRBV20-1 and TRBJ2-7; tentatively, D is TRBD1 (6 bases). Trimming removed 0 bases from V and 7 bases from J, with 19 bases in between. From germline, CDR1 is DFQATT and CDR2 SNEGSKA (reference sequence). This CDR3 spans 15 amino acids. The CDR3 is CSARDGGQDQVEQYF. The CDR3 DNA follows: TGCAGTGCTAGAGATGGGGGCCAGGACCAGGTTGAGCAGTACTTC.

The V call is TRBV7-9, the J call TRBJ2-5; 13 bases align to TRBD2. J lost 1 base, V lost 1 base, and 6 bases had no gene match. CDR3 size: 18 residues. Germline V lookup: CDR1 SEHNR, CDR2 FQNEAQ (reference sequence). The CDR3 sequence is CASSLGVTSGGPQETQYF. Written as DNA, the CDR3 is TGTGCCAGCAGCTTAGGGGTGACTAGCGGGGGGCCCCAAGAGACCCAGTACTTC.

The V call is TRBV25-1, the J call TRBJ2-2, with TRBD1 matching 7 bases. Germline assignment: CDR1 MGHDK and CDR2 SYGVNS. The CDR3 sequence is 16 residues long. With 1 base clipped from V and 5 bases from J, the junction kept 7 bases outside the gene matches. Here the CDR3 reads CASSEWSGGSTGELFF. The CDR3 nucleotides read TGTGCCAGCAGTGAATGGTCAGGGGGAAGTACCGGGGAGCTGTTTTTT. The full variable domain, with the rest looked up from reference TRBV25-1 and TRBJ2-2, is EADIYQTPRYLVIGTGKKITLECSQTMGHDKMYWYQQDPGMELHLIHYSYGVNSTEKGDLSSESTVSRIRTEHFPLTLESARPSHTSQYLCASSEWSGGSTGELFFGEGSRLTVL.

Regarding this clonotype: With a much larger clone just one base away, this may be a read error. The chain recombines TRBV5-1 with TRBJ1-2; no definite D call. Germline values: CDR1 SGHRS, CDR2 YFSETQ. There are 14 residues in the CDR3. Here the CDR3 DNA reads TGCGCCGGCAGCCTCACACCCACTTCGGGTGGCTACACCTTC. As protein: CAGSLTPTSGGYTF.

Details on this clonotype: At one of its ends the junction is not consistent with the germline gene, which may arise from a read error. The gene calls are TRBV7-3 and TRBJ2-1; the match to TRBD2 covers 9 bases. This CDR3 is 15 amino acids long. Germline V gene lookup returns CDR1 SGHTA and CDR2 FQGTGA. CDR3 loop: CASSLIAGGYNGQFF. For the CDR3, the DNA is TGTGCCAGCAGCTTAATCGCGGGGGGGTACAATGGGCAGTTCTTC.

The chain is built from TRBV6-2 or TRBV6-3 and TRBJ1-4, with 10 bases matching TRBD1. V shed 2 bases and J 8 bases; nucleotides not matched to a gene: 8. There are 16 residues in the CDR3. Germline-derived CDR1 and CDR2 are MNHEY and SVGEGT. The chain's CDR3 is CASSYNPGTGEEKLFF. The CDR3 nucleotides are TGTGCCAGCAGTTACAACCCCGGGACAGGGGAGGAAAAACTGTTTTTT.

This clonotype was detected only a few times. The CDR3 sequence: CSARAGHHYEQFF. The CDR3 DNA follows: TGCAGTGCTAGAGCCGGACACCACTACGAGCAGTTCTTC. This chain links TRBV20-1 with TRBJ2-1; D is possibly TRBD1 (5 bases). This CDR3 has 13 amino acids. V was trimmed by 1 base and J by 10 bases, leaving 14 bases between them. Germline values: CDR1 DFQATT, CDR2 SNEGSKA (reference sequence).

This clonotype showed up just a few times. This chain links TRBV2 with TRBJ2-1; 12 bases match TRBD2. V lost 8 bases to trimming and J lost 5 bases; unmatched junction nucleotides: 4. Germline V gene sequence: CDR1 SNHLY, CDR2 FYNNEI. The CDR3 has 14 amino acids. CDR3 sequence (DNA): TGTGCCAGCGGAAGACTAGCGGGGGACAATGAGCAGTTCTTC. Amino acid sequence: CASGRLAGDNEQFF.

The CDR3 sequence: CASSEALRTTGRGYGYTF. The CDR3 DNA sequence: TGTGCCAGCAGTGAAGCGCTTCGTACGACAGGGCGTGGATATGGCTACACCTTC. The rearrangement links TRBV6-1 to TRBJ1-2; 7 bases align to TRBD1. This CDR3 has 18 residues. Germline CDR1 is MNHNS and CDR2 is SASEGT. Trimming at V came to 0 bases and at J to 5 bases, leaving 15 bases not matched to a gene.

The chain is built from TRBV19 and TRBJ2-3; D is uncertain. The length of the CDR3 is 14 residues. V was clipped by 3 bases and J by 0 bases, with 7 bases between them. CDR1 is LNHDA, CDR2 SQIVND, per germline (reference sequence). CDR3 in amino acids: CASSMVWSTDTQYF. CDR3 DNA sequence: TGTGCCAGTAGTATGGTCTGGAGCACAGATACGCAGTATTTT.

The rearrangement uses TRBV7-9 and TRBJ2-7, with TRBD2 as a possible D gene (6 bases). This CDR3 comprises 14 residues. Between the trimmed V and J ends, which lost 3 bases and 6 bases, there was a span of 15 bases. CDR1 and CDR2 (germline): SEHNR, FQNEAQ (reference sequence). This chain's CDR3 is CASSFGGIGTEQYF. CDR3 sequence (DNA): TGTGCCAGCAGCTTTGGCGGGATCGGAACCGAGCAGTACTTC.

For the CDR3, the DNA is TGCAGTGCACATCGTGCGGGGTTGTTTGATGGCTACACCTTC. It codes for CSAHRAGLFDGYTF. V usage is TRBV20-1 and J usage is TRBJ1-2; D gene unclear. The ends were cut back, 6 bases at V and 6 bases at J, with 20 bases in the middle. This CDR3 is 14 amino acids long. Germline CDR1 and CDR2: DFQATT and SNEGSKA (reference sequence).

The chain recombines TRBV20-1 with TRBJ1-4; tentative D call: TRBD1 (6 bases). The CDR3 length is 13 residues. Per the germline V gene, CDR1 is DFQATT and CDR2 is SNEGSKA (reference sequence). The ends were cut back, 7 bases at V and 4 bases at J, with 13 bases in the middle. The chain's CDR3 is CSVTTGVNEKLFF. The CDR3 DNA is TGCAGTGTGACGACAGGAGTTAATGAAAAACTGTTTTTT.

For this clonotype: A much larger clone lies a single base off, so this may be a read error. The rearrangement joins TRBV7-2 to TRBJ2-1, with D perhaps matching TRBD1 or TRBD2 (5 bases each). Germline V lookup: CDR1 SGHTA, CDR2 FQGNSA. CDR3 length: 16 amino acids. Here the CDR3 reads CASSLAVRGSYKEQFF. CDR3 sequence (DNA): TGTGCCAGCAGCTTAGCTGTTCGGGGCAGCTACAAGGAGCAGTTCTTC.

As concerns this clonotype: A junction end diverges from the germline sequence, so it may reflect a read error. This chain links TRBV6-1 with TRBJ2-2; 12 bases line up with TRBD2. Germline V gene data show CDR1 as MNHNS and CDR2 as SASEGT. The CDR3 totals 17 residues. This CDR3 is CASSQTLAGGITVELFF. CDR3 bases: TGTGCCAGCAGCCAAACCCTAGCGGGGGGGATCACCGTGGAGCTGTTTTTT.

The chain is built from TRBV29-1 and TRBJ1-2, with TRBD1 as a possible D gene (5 bases). Deletions cut 3 bases from V and 8 bases from J, with 13 bases between. Germline values: CDR1 SQVTM, CDR2 ANQGSEA. This CDR3 has 12 residues. The chain's CDR3 is CSVDFSGEGYTF. CDR3 nucleotide sequence: TGCAGCGTTGATTTCTCGGGGGAAGGCTACACCTTC.

The J gene is TRBJ2-6, the V gene TRBV28; the D gene could be TRBD1 or TRBD2 (6 bases each). This CDR3 is 15 amino acids long. Trimming took off 6 bases at V and 4 bases at J, with 13 bases between the two ends. The germline CDR1 and CDR2 sequences are MDHEN and SYDVKM. The CDR3 spells CASRQRGEGANVLTF. In nucleotides, the CDR3 is TGTGCCAGCAGGCAAAGGGGGGAAGGGGCCAACGTCCTGACTTTC.

Many counts were recorded for this clonotype. V is TRBV20-1 and J is TRBJ1-2; D is ambiguous. Germline loops: CDR1 DFQATT, CDR2 SNEGSKA (reference sequence). Trimming took 3 bases from V and 4 from J, leaving 6 bases between them. The CDR3 extends over 11 amino acids. As DNA, the CDR3 is TGCAGTGCTAGTGGGGTCTATGGCTACACCTTC. Residues: CSASGVYGYTF.

This clonotype has at least ten counts. The chain uses TRBV9 and TRBJ1-1; no definite D call. The CDR3 is 13 residues long. Germline values: CDR1 SGDLS, CDR2 YYNGEE. Trimming stripped 2 bases from V and 1 base from J, with 6 bases between. In DNA, the CDR3 is TGTGCCAGCAGCGTTGGGTCGAACACTGAAGCTTTCTTT. Translated, it gives CASSVGSNTEAFF.